The 9 T cell receptor beta chains below were found in one sample sequenced in a study of cytomegalovirus exposure and HLA in healthy donors. In the PCR, 60 Vbeta and 13 Jbeta primers were used. Repertoires were generated with immunoSEQ multiplex PCR, while TCRdb's copy carries only in-frame clones and drops some. The repertoire holds 80,000 to 100,000 clones, 55% to 70% seen once, with 15% in the top ten. Sequencing was performed on PBMCs. These receptors all stem from a middle-aged woman in good health and CMV-seropositive.

This chain links TRBV28 with TRBJ2-5, with 7 positions matching TRBD2. J gave up 4 bases and V 8 bases, and 10 bases lay outside the gene matches. The CDR3 runs 14 residues. Germline V CDR1 and CDR2: MDHEN, SYDVKM. The CDR3 here is CASGLSGIGETQYF. In DNA, the CDR3 is TGTGCCAGCGGACTCAGCGGGATAGGAGAGACCCAGTACTTC.

The chain couples TRBV7-9 to TRBJ2-7; 13 positions agree with TRBD2. The CDR3 spans 19 residues. Germline V gives CDR1 SEHNR, CDR2 FQNEAQ (reference sequence). J gave up 2 bases and V 5 bases, and 15 bases lay outside the gene matches. CDR3 DNA sequence: TGTGCCAGCAGCCCGACCCCCGGGACTAGCGGGACTTCAGCCTACGAGCAGTACTTC. Protein: CASSPTPGTSGTSAYEQYF.

The chain joins TRBV9 to TRBJ2-2; 13 positions agree with TRBD2. The CDR3 runs to 17 residues. V trimming: 4 bases; J trimming: 4 bases; junction bases outside the gene matches: 7. The germline gives CDR1 SGDLS, CDR2 YYNGEE. The CDR3 region has the DNA TGTGCCAGCAGCTCCCGGGGACTAGCGGGATCCACCGGGGAGCTGTTTTTT. Translation gives CASSSRGLAGSTGELFF.

The chain employs TRBV28 and TRBJ2-1; 7 nucleotides agree with TRBD2. CDR1 and CDR2 (germline): MDHEN, SYDVKM. The length of the CDR3 is 15 residues. With 2 bases clipped from V and 6 bases from J, the junction kept 7 bases outside the gene matches. CDR3 bases: TGTGCCAGCAGTTTAGGGGGGGTTCTACTCAATGAGCAGTTCTTC. The encoded protein is CASSLGGVLLNEQFF.

J is TRBJ1-2 and V is TRBV30; D remains ambiguous. Germline loops: CDR1 GTSNPN, CDR2 SVGIG (reference sequence). CDR3 length equals 10 residues. With 6 bases removed from V and 7 bases from J, the gap between germline ends came to 9 bases. In DNA form, the CDR3 reads TGTGCCTGCGGGATCTCTGGCTACACCTTC. It yields the protein CACGISGYTF.

The V and J genes are TRBV10-2 and TRBJ2-7; 7 bases map to TRBD1. This CDR3 comprises 15 residues. J gave up 0 bases and V 4 bases, and 6 bases lay outside the gene matches. Germline V gene lookup returns CDR1 WSHSY and CDR2 SAAADI. Written as DNA, the CDR3 is TGCGCCAGCAGTGTTTCTACAGGGGTCTCCTACGAGCAGTACTTC. Its protein is CASSVSTGVSYEQYF.

This clone was seen a handful of times. CDR3 bases: TGTGCCAGGCCCGAGGGCAGGGGCCGTGAAGCTTTCTTT. Amino acid sequence: CARPEGRGREAFF. This chain uses TRBV19 with TRBJ1-1; D is perhaps TRBD1 (6 bases). Germline values: CDR1 LNHDA, CDR2 SQIVND (reference sequence). The CDR3 contains 13 residues. Trimming cost V 9 bases and J 7 bases, with 18 bases left between them.

This chain uses TRBV28 with TRBJ1-4, with 8 bases that match TRBD1. CDR1 and CDR2 (germline): MDHEN, SYDVKM. The V gene end was trimmed by 4 bases and the J gene end by 10 bases; junction bases not matched to a gene: 5. The CDR3 sequence is 13 residues long. CDR3 in DNA: TGTGCCAGCAGTTCGACAGGGGCCGGAAAACTGTTTTTT. The encoded protein is CASSSTGAGKLFF.

This clone was seen more than once but under ten times. The chain combines TRBV6-5 with TRBJ2-7; D remains ambiguous. From germline, CDR1 is MNHEY and CDR2 SVGAGI. This CDR3 has 15 residues. V was clipped by 2 bases and J by 11 bases, with 22 bases between them. CDR3 nucleotides: TGTGCCAGCAGTTACGGAGCCCTTTCTGGCAGAGAGAAGTACTTC. This codes for CASSYGALSGREKYF.